This entry is about one T cell receptor beta chain. The identical CDR3 is also encoded by other nucleotide sequences in the sample. The record originates from a study of blood T cell repertoires in COVID-19. At the level of the study: Some COVID-19 samples were acute and others convalescent; all came from the United States, Italy and Spain. Sources were T cells, B-cell-depleted T cells, or PBMCs; the material itself was cDNA or gDNA.

The CDR3 loop spans 13 amino acids. Looked up from germline, CDR1 is SGHTA and CDR2 is FQGTGA. V was pared by 0 bases and J by 1 base, with 3 bases between. Methods used by the authors: The authors estimated nucleated cell counts from reference gene primer amplification. Some clones are missing from TCRdb's copy, which holds only in-frame ones; the method was immunoSEQ multiplex PCR. V, J and clone size derive from that table, while D and trimming were established from the DNA sequence. The sample includes over 150,000 clones, 90% to 95% of them seen just once. This chain links TRBV7-3 with TRBJ1-1; no reliable D call. The receptor comes from a man aged 50 to 60 with acute or convalescent COVID-19. Sample: peripheral blood. CDR3 DNA: TGTGCCAGCAGCTTAACCGGGAACACTGAAGCTTTCTTT. This encodes CASSLTGNTEAFF.